The present T cell receptor (beta chain) was sequenced within a study of shared clonotypes between healthy human individuals. Study results and limitations: Across a few donors, naive CD4 shared 5% to 5.5%, naive CD8 more than 3%, memory CD4 roughly 2.2%, memory CD8 approximately 0.4%. Non-shared clonotypes had lower generation probabilities than clonotypes shared by all four sorted-subset donors.

Donors had no recently reported acute infections or vaccinations and were HIV-negative. Nashville, Tennessee was home to all donors, who were Caucasian adults. A remark on this clone: Its antigen is not known.

Using immunoSEQ multiplex PCR, the repertoire was profiled, and TCRdb retains in-frame clones only, with some absent. This sample has just over 95,000 clones, with roughly two thirds found just once. Sequenced: memory CD8+ T cells sorted from blood. The subset was: CD45RO+ cells pooled with CCR7-negative TemRA cells. The clonotype comes from a man younger than 40 in good health.

CDR3 protein: CASSLRPDSSYEQYF. The CDR3 DNA reads TGTGCCAGCAGCTTAAGGCCCGACAGTTCCTACGAGCAGTACTTC. The chain carries TRBV7-2 and TRBJ2-7, with a weak D call TRBD1 (5 bases). This CDR3 spans 15 amino acids. Germline CDR1 and CDR2: SGHTA and FQGNSA. V lost 2 bases and J lost 1, with 12 bases in between.